These T cell receptor beta chains were read from a single sample in a study of cytomegalovirus exposure and HLA in healthy donors. The table came from immunoSEQ multiplex PCR; TCRdb's copy has only in-frame clones and leaves some out. The sample contains roughly 80,000 clones, 55% to 75% of which appear only once. The sequencing sample was made of PBMCs. These receptors all stem from a man aged 30 to 39 in good health and CMV-seropositive. Both conserved end residues are part of each CDR3. Each record gives: V gene, clone size, D gene, J gene, CDR3 protein, CDR3 DNA. The D gene is left open where the match is weak. Size is stated for part of the rows, as once, few or many counts, or as a class when the clone is expanded.

v_gene: TRBV7-2; abundance: -; d_gene: TRBD2; j_gene: TRBJ2-1; CDR3aa: CASSLELAGAFVFF; CDR3nt: TGTGCCAGCAGCTTAGAACTAGCGGGGGCGTTTGTATTCTTC
v_gene: TRBV6-1; abundance: -; d_gene: -; j_gene: TRBJ2-7; CDR3aa: CASSAGGLSMYEQYF; CDR3nt: TGTGCCAGCAGTGCCGGGGGACTTTCCATGTACGAGCAGTACTTC
v_gene: TRBV5-4; abundance: -; d_gene: TRBD1; j_gene: TRBJ1-4; CDR3aa: CASSPGGRTNEKLFF; CDR3nt: TGTGCCAGCAGCCCAGGGGGTAGAACTAATGAAAAACTGTTTTTT
v_gene: TRBV5-1; abundance: -; d_gene: -; j_gene: TRBJ2-7; CDR3aa: CASSLELGSGLYEQYF; CDR3nt: TGCGCCAGCAGCTTGGAGCTGGGATCCGGACTTTACGAGCAGTACTTC
v_gene: TRBV9; abundance: -; d_gene: TRBD1; j_gene: TRBJ1-1; CDR3aa: CASSLAEGANTEAFF; CDR3nt: TGTGCCAGCAGCCTAGCCGAGGGGGCGAACACTGAAGCTTTCTTT
v_gene: TRBV9; abundance: -; d_gene: TRBD2; j_gene: TRBJ2-7; CDR3aa: CASSVGPSGSYEQYF; CDR3nt: TGTGCCAGCAGCGTAGGTCCTAGCGGTTCCTACGAGCAGTACTTC
v_gene: TRBV19; abundance: -; d_gene: -; j_gene: TRBJ1-5; CDR3aa: CASSIPGVNQPQHF; CDR3nt: TGTGCCAGTAGTATCCCAGGGGTCAATCAGCCCCAGCATTTT
v_gene: TRBV11-3; abundance: few; d_gene: -; j_gene: TRBJ2-4; CDR3aa: CASSPGVGNIQYF; CDR3nt: TGTGCCAGCAGCCCAGGGGTGGGAAACATTCAGTACTTC
v_gene: TRBV2; abundance: -; d_gene: -; j_gene: TRBJ1-2; CDR3aa: CASKIGVNNYGYTF; CDR3nt: TGTGCCAGTAAAATAGGGGTGAATAACTATGGCTACACCTTC
v_gene: TRBV5-1; abundance: once; d_gene: TRBD1; j_gene: TRBJ1-1; CDR3aa: CASSSTPGQRNTEAFF; CDR3nt: TGCGCCAGCAGCTCGACACCGGGACAGAGGAACACTGAAGCTTTCTTT
v_gene: TRBV29-1; abundance: few; d_gene: TRBD2; j_gene: TRBJ2-5; CDR3aa: CSGTAGGGQTQYF; CDR3nt: TGCAGCGGGACAGCGGGGGGGGGTCAGACCCAGTACTTC
v_gene: TRBV28; abundance: -; d_gene: -; j_gene: TRBJ2-7; CDR3aa: CASSFVGGGLEQYF; CDR3nt: TGTGCCAGCAGTTTCGTGGGAGGGGGTCTCGAGCAGTACTTC
v_gene: TRBV19; abundance: -; d_gene: -; j_gene: TRBJ1-4; CDR3aa: CASTAGRVSYEKLFF; CDR3nt: TGTGCCAGTACCGCGGGGAGGGTTTCGTATGAAAAACTGTTTTTT
v_gene: TRBV27; abundance: -; d_gene: TRBD1; j_gene: TRBJ2-1; CDR3aa: CASSLLRGGEQFF; CDR3nt: TGTGCCAGCAGTTTATTAAGAGGGGGCGAGCAGTTCTTC
v_gene: TRBV19; abundance: -; d_gene: TRBD2; j_gene: TRBJ2-2; CDR3aa: CASSQLAGGSNTGELFF; CDR3nt: TGTGCCAGTAGTCAACTAGCGGGAGGATCGAACACCGGGGAGCTGTTTTTT
v_gene: TRBV5-6; abundance: -; d_gene: -; j_gene: TRBJ2-3; CDR3aa: CASRSRVPTDTQYF; CDR3nt: TGTGCCAGCCGGAGCCGGGTCCCCACAGATACGCAGTATTTT
v_gene: TRBV2; abundance: few; d_gene: TRBD1; j_gene: TRBJ2-3; CDR3aa: CASSDPGQVYTDTQYF; CDR3nt: TGTGCCAGCAGTGATCCGGGACAGGTGTACACAGATACGCAGTATTTT
v_gene: TRBV6-1; abundance: -; d_gene: -; j_gene: TRBJ1-2; CDR3aa: CASSEAIREIPFYGYTF; CDR3nt: TGTGCCAGCAGTGAAGCAATCCGGGAGATCCCCTTCTATGGCTACACCTTC
v_gene: TRBV9; abundance: -; d_gene: TRBD2; j_gene: TRBJ2-7; CDR3aa: CASTSPPASGRAVVNEQYF; CDR3nt: TGTGCCAGCACCTCCCCCCCGGCTAGCGGGAGGGCCGTCGTAAACGAGCAGTACTTC
v_gene: TRBV2; abundance: few; d_gene: -; j_gene: TRBJ1-5; CDR3aa: CASSEHGGRQPQHF; CDR3nt: TGTGCCAGCAGTGAACACGGGGGACGCCAGCCCCAGCATTTT
v_gene: TRBV7-9; abundance: -; d_gene: -; j_gene: TRBJ1-4; CDR3aa: CASSLGAGSSEKLFF; CDR3nt: TGTGCCAGCAGCTTAGGTGCAGGGTCGAGTGAAAAACTGTTTTTT
v_gene: TRBV4-2; abundance: -; d_gene: -; j_gene: TRBJ2-4; CDR3aa: CASSQDGAKANIQYF; CDR3nt: TGTGCCAGCAGCCAAGATGGGGCTAAAGCTAACATTCAGTACTTC
v_gene: TRBV2; abundance: -; d_gene: -; j_gene: TRBJ1-2; CDR3aa: CASSERVRGYGYTF; CDR3nt: TGTGCCAGCAGTGAAAGGGTCCGGGGCTATGGCTACACCTTC
v_gene: TRBV7-3; abundance: few; d_gene: -; j_gene: TRBJ2-3; CDR3aa: CASSWTESTDTQYF; CDR3nt: TGTGCCAGCAGCTGGACAGAAAGCACAGATACGCAGTATTTT
v_gene: TRBV7-9; abundance: -; d_gene: TRBD1; j_gene: TRBJ1-1; CDR3aa: CASSKDRGLTEAFF; CDR3nt: TGTGCCAGCAGCAAGGACAGGGGGCTTACTGAAGCTTTCTTT
v_gene: TRBV7-9; abundance: -; d_gene: TRBD1; j_gene: TRBJ2-7; CDR3aa: CASSPRGQGDSLGEQYF; CDR3nt: TGTGCCAGCAGCCCCAGAGGACAGGGGGATTCCCTTGGCGAGCAGTACTTC
v_gene: TRBV19; abundance: -; d_gene: -; j_gene: TRBJ2-7; CDR3aa: CASSMTGRANYEQYF; CDR3nt: TGTGCCAGTAGTATGACGGGAAGGGCGAACTACGAGCAGTACTTC
v_gene: TRBV18; abundance: few; d_gene: -; j_gene: TRBJ2-5; CDR3aa: CASSPTSGQETQYF; CDR3nt: TGTGCCAGCTCACCTACCAGCGGCCAAGAGACCCAGTACTTC
v_gene: TRBV19; abundance: -; d_gene: -; j_gene: TRBJ1-5; CDR3aa: CASNGRGHNQPQHF; CDR3nt: TGTGCCAGCAACGGTCGTGGTCACAATCAGCCCCAGCATTTT
v_gene: TRBV9; abundance: -; d_gene: -; j_gene: TRBJ2-7; CDR3aa: CASSEGTDIGYEQYF; CDR3nt: TGTGCCAGCAGCGAAGGGACTGACATCGGCTACGAGCAGTACTTC
v_gene: TRBV6-6; abundance: few; d_gene: TRBD2; j_gene: TRBJ2-3; CDR3aa: CASSLRTSGHTDTQYF; CDR3nt: TGTGCCAGCAGTCTCCGGACTAGCGGCCACACAGATACGCAGTATTTT
v_gene: TRBV4-1; abundance: -; d_gene: TRBD2; j_gene: TRBJ2-5; CDR3aa: CASSQESRRASGILETQYF; CDR3nt: TGCGCCAGCAGCCAAGAAAGCAGGAGGGCTAGCGGGATATTAGAGACCCAGTACTTC